This TCR beta chain emerged from a study of beta chain features in type 1 diabetes. Study-level points and caveats: Patients with Type 1 diabetes showed moderately but significantly shorter TCRB CDR3s in all four CD4+ subsets. For patients and controls alike, PCR might favor shorter templates to the same degree.

The sequenced template was cDNA made from the entire isolated RNA. Sequencing was performed with immunoSEQ multiplex PCR; in TCRdb, only in-frame clones are kept and a portion is missing. The sample contains roughly 300,000 clones, approximately 10% of which appear only once. This clone was counted a few times. The antigen remains unidentified. Other DNA variants within this sample encode the same CDR3. V lost 2 bases and J 6 bases, leaving 5 bases between the germline ends. This CDR3 has 12 amino acids. Germline V lookup: CDR1 MNHEY, CDR2 SVGAGI. The chain employs TRBV6-5 and TRBJ2-1, with D maybe TRBD1 (5 bases). The sequence derives from a young man with type 1 diabetes. Source material: central memory CD4+ T cells from blood. The CDR3 reads CASSYRGNEQFF. In nucleotides, the CDR3 is TGTGCCAGCAGTTACAGGGGCAATGAGCAGTTCTTC.